This T cell receptor beta chain originates from a study of blood T cell repertoires in COVID-19. Study overall: Samples taken during acute and convalescent COVID-19 were collected in the United States, Italy and Spain. PBMCs, B-cell-depleted T cells, or T cells provided the cDNA or gDNA that made up the material.

This CDR3 is built from 13 residues. V lost 6 bases, J lost 1 base, and 1 base stayed unmatched. Germline CDR1 MNHEY, CDR2 SVGEGT. Per the authors' pipeline: Amplifying reference gene primers gave estimates of nucleated cell counts. Produced via immunoSEQ multiplex PCR; TCRdb's table is partial and in-frame only. The V and J calls and clone size come from that table; D and trimming were worked out from the DNA. The sample holds 170,000 or so clones; 85% to 90% are singletons and the top ten take around 7%. This chain joins TRBV6-2 or TRBV6-3 and TRBJ2-5; 8 nucleotides align to TRBD2. This clonotype was sampled from a man aged 45-65 years with active or convalescent COVID-19. The sequenced sample was peripheral blood. The CDR3: CASSGGGQETQYF. CDR3 DNA: TGTGCCAGCAGCGGGGGGGGCCAAGAGACCCAGTACTTC.